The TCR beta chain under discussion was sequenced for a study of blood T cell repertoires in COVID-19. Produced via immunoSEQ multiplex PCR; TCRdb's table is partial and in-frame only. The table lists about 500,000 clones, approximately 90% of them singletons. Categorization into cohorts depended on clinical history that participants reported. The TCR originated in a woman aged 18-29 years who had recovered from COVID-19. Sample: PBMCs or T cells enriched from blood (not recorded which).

The CDR3 loop reads CASSKNRGQEDTQYF. The CDR3 DNA reads TGTGCCAGCAGCAAGAACAGGGGGCAAGAAGATACGCAGTATTTT. The rearrangement uses TRBV7-9 and TRBJ2-3, with 9 bases lining up with TRBD1. Trimming cost V 5 bases and J 5 bases; bases outside gene matches: 8. In germline, CDR1 is SEHNR, CDR2 FQNEAQ (reference sequence). CDR3 length: 15 residues.